This TCR beta chain was profiled in a study of cytomegalovirus exposure and HLA in healthy donors. On the study more broadly: The 120 or so validation repertoires, a later analysis reported, used the same platform as the 666 first-cohort repertoires.

Details on this clone: Its specificity is not known.

Assay used: immunoSEQ multiplex PCR; TCRdb lists only in-frame clones, some missing. The table has 65,000 to 100,000 clones, 90% to 95% seen once. The CDR3 runs 15 residues. The germline V gene encodes CDR1 KGHSH and CDR2 LQKENI. V lost 4 bases, J lost 4 bases, and 16 bases lay in between. Overall study results and limits: Reports credit the classifier with highly specific, highly sensitive diagnosis of cytomegalovirus status. Overall, approximately 150 TCR beta chains were annotated as cytomegalovirus-associated. In the 130 or so validation repertoires, a later analysis found that first-cohort TCR clusters tended to co-occur.

This receptor was taken from a woman in her twenties or thirties in good health and CMV-seronegative. The chain joins TRBV18 to TRBJ1-2; TRBD1 is a possible D gene (6 bases). The sequencing input was PBMCs. CDR3 region: CASSLGAGVLYGYTF. In DNA form, the CDR3 reads TGTGCCAGCTCACTTGGGGCAGGGGTCCTCTATGGCTACACCTTC. The full variable domain, rest sourced from reference TRBV18 and TRBJ1-2, is NAGVMQNPRHLVRRRGQEARLRCSPMKGHSHVYWYRQLPEEGLKFMVYLQKENIIDESGMPKERFSAEFPKEGPSILRIQQVVRGDSAAYFCASSLGAGVLYGYTFGSGTRLTVV.